The clone carrying this T cell receptor beta chain was seen a handful of times. The V end lost 5 bases, the J end lost 2 bases, and 10 bases lay between the germline ends. The CDR3 is made up of 13 amino acids. Germline values: CDR1 SGHDT, CDR2 YYEEEE. This sample was taken from a study of human T cells and chemical hapten exposure. Each CDR3 protein is one row after TCRdb ran MiXCR on the RACE reads. The sample yields 250,000 to 300,000 distinct CDR3 sequences, roughly 8% seen once. Time point: pre-sensitization, week 0. Indicated treatment: therapeutic diphenylcyclopropenone sensitization with weekly scalp DPC.

The receptor was derived from a man aged 18 to 29 with alopecia areata. Some clones in this sample may be carry-over from other donors' samples. Material: whole blood, obtained in connection with sensitization to the hapten diphenylcyclopropenone (DPC). V gene TRBV5-6 combines with J gene TRBJ1-1; D call uncertain. For the CDR3, the DNA is TGTGCCAGCAGGTACAGAGTCAACACTGAAGCTTTCTTT. As protein: CASRYRVNTEAFF.